The 22 T cell receptor beta chains below were found in one sample sequenced in a study of cytomegalovirus exposure and HLA in healthy donors. Use of 60 Vbeta and 13 Jbeta primers characterized the PCR. The repertoire was sequenced with immunoSEQ multiplex PCR; TCRdb's copy has only in-frame clones and lacks some. The sample has some 140,000 clones; about three quarters are singletons. The sequencing sample was made of PBMCs. The receptor set was obtained from a woman aged 40 to 50 in good health and CMV-seronegative.

The V call is TRBV18, the J call TRBJ1-5; weak D call: TRBD1 (6 bases). V lost 1 base and J lost 1, with 11 bases in between. The CDR3 spans 16 residues. CDR1 and CDR2 (germline): KGHSH, LQKENI. The CDR3 loop reads CASSPLARGSNQPQHF. CDR3 DNA: TGTGCCAGCTCACCACTCGCCAGGGGAAGCAATCAGCCCCAGCATTTT.

The V gene is TRBV25-1, the J gene TRBJ1-1; D ambiguous. This CDR3 has 11 residues. The germline gives CDR1 MGHDK, CDR2 SYGVNS. With 10 bases removed from V and 2 bases from J, the gap between germline ends came to 8 bases. The DNA for the CDR3 is TGTGCCACCTACGAAAACACTGAAGCTTTCTTT. It specifies CATYENTEAFF.

This rearrangement joins TRBV2 to TRBJ2-1; 10 bases line up with TRBD2. CDR3 length: 15 residues. Germline CDR1 reads SNHLY; CDR2 reads FYNNEI. Trimming removed 7 bases from V and 4 bases from J; junction bases left unmatched: 7. In DNA form, the CDR3 reads TGTGCCAGCATTTCCGGACTAGCGGATTACAATGAGCAGTTCTTC. It yields the protein CASISGLADYNEQFF.

This clone was seen only a few times. This sequence joins TRBV9 and TRBJ1-1, with D hard to call. Trimming pared 4 bases from V and 1 base from J, leaving 5 bases between. The CDR3 runs to 12 residues. The germline V gene has CDR1 SGDLS and CDR2 YYNGEE. The CDR3 loop is CASSRPNTEAFF. Written as DNA, the CDR3 is TGTGCCAGCAGCCGTCCGAACACTGAAGCTTTCTTT. Based on the CDR3 plus reference TRBV9 and TRBJ1-1, the full variable domain is DSGVTQTPKHLITATGQRVTLRCSPRSGDLSVYWYQQSLDQGLQFLIQYYNGEERAKGNILERFSAQQFPDLHSELNLSSLELGDSALYFCASSRPNTEAFFGQGTRLTVV.

V is TRBV6-5 and J is TRBJ2-5; D is perhaps TRBD2 (6 bases). The CDR3 length is 15 residues. Trimming shortened V by 4 bases and J by 5 bases, and 17 bases separated the two germline ends. Germline V gene sequence: CDR1 MNHEY, CDR2 SVGAGI. The CDR3 sequence is CASSSLGGWKETQYF. In DNA, the CDR3 is TGTGCCAGCAGTTCCTTGGGGGGTTGGAAGGAGACCCAGTACTTC.

The chain couples TRBV5-6 to TRBJ2-6; a possible D gene is TRBD1 (6 bases). The V and J ends lost 0 bases and 10 bases respectively, with 23 bases between them. This CDR3 spans 18 amino acids. Per the germline V gene, CDR1 is SGHDT and CDR2 is YYEEEE. The CDR3 coding sequence is TGTGCCAGCAGCTTGGTGGGGGCTCTCACCCCCGGATCTAACGTCCTGACTTTC. This encodes CASSLVGALTPGSNVLTF. Supplemented by reference TRBV5-6 and TRBJ2-6, the full variable domain reads DAGVTQSPTHLIKTRGQQVTLRCSPKSGHDTVSWYQQALGQGPQFIFQYYEEEERQRGNFPDRFSGHQFPNYSSELNVNALLLGDSALYLCASSLVGALTPGSNVLTFGAGSRLTVL.

The V gene is TRBV19, the J gene TRBJ1-2, with 7 bases lining up with TRBD1. In germline, CDR1 is LNHDA, CDR2 SQIVND (reference sequence). V was clipped by 4 bases and J by 2 bases; unmatched bases: 7. The CDR3 totals 15 residues. The CDR3 loop is CASSTFDRANYGYTF. Written as DNA, the CDR3 is TGTGCCAGTAGTACTTTCGACAGGGCCAACTATGGCTACACCTTC.

The chain employs TRBV5-6 and TRBJ1-2; no firm D call. Germline CDR1 SGHDT, CDR2 YYEEEE. The CDR3 has 16 residues. V gave up 0 bases and J gave up 6 bases, with 18 bases separating them. Here the CDR3 DNA reads TGTGCCAGCAGCTTGGCGGTACTGACTTCTTTCCATGGCTACACCTTC. This gives the protein CASSLAVLTSFHGYTF.

The V gene is TRBV27, the J gene TRBJ2-3; D gene unclear. Looked up from germline, CDR1 is MNHEY and CDR2 is SMNVEV (reference sequence). Between the trimmed V and J ends, which lost 4 bases and 0 bases, there was a span of 11 bases. The CDR3 runs 15 residues. The CDR3 DNA reads as TGTGCCAGCAGTTACAGCCAATTTAGCACAGATACGCAGTATTTT. It encodes CASSYSQFSTDTQYF.

V and J are TRBV6-4 and TRBJ1-1, with a weak D call TRBD1 (6 bases). The CDR3 loop spans 15 amino acids. The V end was cut by 3 bases, the J end by 1 base, with 12 bases between. Germline CDR1 and CDR2: MRHNA and SNTAGT. CDR3 residues: CASSEVVGANTEAFF. Here the CDR3 DNA reads TGTGCCAGCAGTGAAGTTGTGGGGGCGAACACTGAAGCTTTCTTT.

This clone has more than one count but fewer than ten. The V call is TRBV28, the J call TRBJ2-3; D is perhaps TRBD1 (6 bases). V lost 5 bases to trimming and J lost 2 bases, with 14 bases between them. In germline, CDR1 is MDHEN, CDR2 SYDVKM. The CDR3 covers 15 residues. Here the CDR3 reads CASSLIVGATDTQYF. The CDR3 DNA follows: TGTGCCAGCAGTCTAATAGTGGGGGCCACAGATACGCAGTATTTT.

The chain combines TRBV27 with TRBJ1-5, with 8 bases identical to TRBD1. Germline loops: CDR1 MNHEY, CDR2 SMNVEV (reference sequence). V lost 6 bases, J lost 6 bases, and 4 bases stayed unmatched. The CDR3 loop spans 13 amino acids. CDR3 amino acids: CASRGTGGQPQHF. Here the CDR3 DNA reads TGTGCCAGCAGAGGGACAGGAGGTCAGCCCCAGCATTTT.

V and J are TRBV7-9 and TRBJ1-1; TRBD1 agrees at 10 bases. V dropped 7 bases and J dropped 3; count of bases not matched to a gene: 11. CDR1 SEHNR and CDR2 FQNEAQ come from the germline V gene (reference sequence). The CDR3 has 16 amino acids. The CDR3 DNA reads as TGTGCCAGCACCACCTCGGGTGGGACAGGGGACACTGAAGCTTTCTTT. Protein sequence: CASTTSGGTGDTEAFF.

CDR3 protein: CASSRGRDLGYEQYF. As DNA, the CDR3 is TGCGCCAGCAGCCGAGGCCGGGACTTGGGTTACGAGCAGTACTTC. The chain combines TRBV4-1 with TRBJ2-7; a possible D gene is TRBD2 (6 bases). The CDR3 is made up of 15 amino acids. V lost 4 bases and J 4 bases, leaving 17 bases between the germline ends. Germline V gene lookup returns CDR1 MGHRA and CDR2 YSYEKL.

CDR3 loop: CASSVGGNTEAFF. For the CDR3, the DNA is TGTGCCAGCAGTGTAGGGGGAAACACTGAAGCTTTCTTT. This chain connects TRBV2 to TRBJ1-1; a weak D match, TRBD1 (6 bases). This CDR3 contains 13 residues. Deletions cut 4 bases from V and 2 bases from J, with 8 bases between. Germline V gene sequence: CDR1 SNHLY, CDR2 FYNNEI.

As concerns this clone: Other DNA sequences of this sample code for an identical CDR3. This chain connects TRBV28 to TRBJ1-2, with D tentatively TRBD1 (6 bases). Per the germline V gene, CDR1 is MDHEN and CDR2 is SYDVKM. Between the trimmed V and J ends, which lost 2 bases and 2 bases, there was a span of 6 bases. This CDR3 comprises 13 residues. CDR3 loop: CASSLGGNYGYTF. The CDR3 DNA reads as TGTGCCAGCAGTTTAGGGGGCAACTATGGCTACACCTTC.

The chain recombines TRBV10-1 with TRBJ2-7, with D uncertain. Trimming removed 8 bases from V and 6 bases from J, with 17 bases in between. The germline V gene has CDR1 WNHNN and CDR2 SYGVQD (reference sequence). This CDR3 region has 13 residues. CDR3 region: CASARSAPGEQYF. Written as DNA, the CDR3 is TGCGCCAGCGCCCGCAGCGCCCCCGGCGAGCAGTACTTC.

This clone has a handful of counts. The J gene is TRBJ2-5, the V gene TRBV5-1; TRBD2 might be the D (6 bases). CDR3 length: 15 amino acids. Trimming cost V 4 bases and J 6 bases, with 19 bases left between them. In germline, CDR1 is SGHRS, CDR2 YFSETQ. CDR3 nucleotide sequence: TGCGCCAGCAGCGAAAGGGGTACTAGCCCCAAGACCCAGTACTTC. Amino acids: CASSERGTSPKTQYF.

This chain links TRBV7-2 with TRBJ2-4; TRBD2 aligns across 8 bases. Germline V gene lookup returns CDR1 SGHTA and CDR2 FQGNSA. The CDR3 is made up of 14 amino acids. V lost 1 base and J lost 10; bases outside the gene matches: 6. Here the CDR3 DNA reads TGTGCCAGCAGCTTAGGAACGACTAGCGAAATTCAGTACTTC. Amino acids: CASSLGTTSEIQYF.

The CDR3 loop reads CASSGGVLQETQYF. The CDR3 DNA sequence: TGCGCCAGCAGCGGGGGGGTTTTACAAGAGACCCAGTACTTC. The J gene is TRBJ2-5, the V gene TRBV5-1, with TRBD2 matching 7 bases. The CDR3 covers 14 residues. Germline CDR1 SGHRS, CDR2 YFSETQ. V lost 4 bases and J lost 2; bases outside the gene matches: 5.

This rearrangement joins TRBV11-3 to TRBJ1-2; D might be TRBD1 (5 bases). Deletions cut 5 bases from V and 8 bases from J, with 15 bases between. This CDR3 spans 13 amino acids. CDR1 is SGHNT and CDR2 is YENEEA in the germline V gene. The CDR3 here is CASSNVRVGGYTF. The CDR3 DNA is TGTGCCAGCAGCAACGTCAGGGTGGGGGGCTACACCTTC. Filled out from reference TRBV11-3 and TRBJ1-2, the complete variable domain reads EAGVVQSPRYKIIEKKQPVAFWCNPISGHNTLYWYLQNLGQGPELLIRYENEEAVDDSQLPKDRFSAERLKGVDSTLKIQPAELGDSAVYLCASSNVRVGGYTFGSGTRLTVV.

The chain has TRBV5-6 and TRBJ1-1; a possible D gene is TRBD1 (5 bases). Deletions cut 4 bases from V and 1 base from J, with 11 bases between. This CDR3 is built from 14 residues. Germline CDR1 reads SGHDT; CDR2 reads YYEEEE. The CDR3 DNA is TGTGCCAGCAGCGCCCGGGGGGAGAACACTGAAGCTTTCTTT. Protein product: CASSARGENTEAFF.